This T cell receptor beta chain is drawn from a study of blood T cell repertoires in COVID-19 (dated by TCRdb to 2020 to 2022). Study-level background: Collaborator samples came from the United States, Italy and Spain and covered acute and convalescent phases of COVID-19. The material from the prospective study consisted of cDNA or gDNA derived from T cells, B-cell-depleted T cells, or PBMCs. Deeply sampled blood TCRbeta repertoires from subjects exposed to, actively infected with, or recovered from COVID-19 were included in the dataset. The repertoires were released in a freely available public database meant as a resource for research on the immune response to SARS-CoV-2. The samples were drawn from the first 160 participants of the ongoing ImmuneRACE study and from some 1,300 subjects provided by 6 global collaborators. Nearly every sample came with metadata listing a de-identified subject ID, COVID-19 status, age in years and sex. HLA class I and class II types, where available, came from metadata supplied by the sample provider rather than from assay-based typing.

On this clone: It has no known antigen specificity. No base-level quality is on record; no much larger clone is a single base apart.

Based on the germline V gene, the CDR1 and CDR2 sequences are SNHLY and FYNNEI. The CDR3 has 15 amino acids, counting the end cysteine and phenylalanine. The only DNA kept is the CDR3, 45 bases in frame from the first base. The junction shows trimming of 0 bases on V and 7 bases on J, plus 10 bases between the germline ends. Summary of the overall study and its limitations: Clinical and demographic metadata were provided uncurated, with the amount varying by source and participant.

TCRbeta CDR3 regions were amplified from genomic DNA using the immunoSEQ Assay, a bias-controlled multiplex PCR. On the study's bioinformatics: Nucleated cell counts per sample were estimated from amplification of reference gene primers within the assay. To quantify the absolute abundance of each unique TCRbeta CDR3 rearrangement, sequence reads were collapsed and filtered. For each sample, productive Simpson clonality was calculated by taking the square root of Simpson's diversity index across productive rearrangements. TCRdb obtained this table from immuneACCESS and retained in-frame rearrangements with V and J assigned. These tables miss some clones; where compared with another copy, unresolved V genes account for less than half of the shortfall, and the remainder is unexplained. Clone size and V and J calls were adopted from that table, with D and trimming inferred from the DNA. The sample records about half a million clones, approximately 85% of which are singletons. Jointly, the top ten make up approximately 3.2% of the sample.

The collaborating institutions used their own protocols to collect whole blood in K2EDTA tubes. For TCRbeta analysis, collaborator samples were shipped as frozen whole blood, as isolated PBMCs, or as DNA extracted from either sample type. The source material was peripheral blood. The TCR comes from a human donor in a cohort sampled during active COVID-19. Rearrangement joined TRBV2 to TRBJ1-6; a confident D gene designation cannot be given. The DNA sequence follows: TGTGCCAGCAGTGAAGCCAGGAATATGAATTCACCCCTCCACTTT. It codes for CASSEARNMNSPLHF.